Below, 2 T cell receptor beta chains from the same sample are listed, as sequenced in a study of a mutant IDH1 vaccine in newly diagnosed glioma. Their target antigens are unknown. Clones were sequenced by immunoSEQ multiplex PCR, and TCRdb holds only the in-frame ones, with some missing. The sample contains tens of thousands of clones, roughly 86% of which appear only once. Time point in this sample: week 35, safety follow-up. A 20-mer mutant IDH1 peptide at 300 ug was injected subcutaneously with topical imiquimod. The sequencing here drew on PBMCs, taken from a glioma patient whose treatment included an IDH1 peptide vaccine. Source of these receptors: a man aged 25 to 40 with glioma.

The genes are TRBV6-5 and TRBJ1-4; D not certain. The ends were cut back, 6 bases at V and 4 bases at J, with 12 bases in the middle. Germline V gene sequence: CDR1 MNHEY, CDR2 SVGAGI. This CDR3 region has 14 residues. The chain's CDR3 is CASSPGGVNEKLFF. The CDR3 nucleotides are TGTGCCAGCAGCCCGGGTGGTGTTAATGAAAAACTGTTTTTT.

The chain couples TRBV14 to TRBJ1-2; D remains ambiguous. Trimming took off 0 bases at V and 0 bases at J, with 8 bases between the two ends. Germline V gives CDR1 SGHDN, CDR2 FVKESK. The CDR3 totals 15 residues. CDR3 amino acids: CASSQEGRTNYGYTF. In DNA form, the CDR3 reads TGTGCCAGCAGCCAAGAAGGTCGAACTAACTATGGCTACACCTTC.